This TCR beta chain was recorded in a study of tumor and adjacent non-tumor tissue in lung cancer. Background on the study: Patients comprised over 9 adenocarcinoma, a couple of squamous cell carcinoma and 1 small cell lung cancer. The patients, roughly eleven men and four to six women, were roughly 31 to 80 with stage I to III disease. Approximately 4.2 million productive TCRbeta reads were obtained per sample on average.

This CDR3 is built from 13 residues. CDR1 DFQATT and CDR2 SNEGSKA come from the germline V gene (reference sequence). A modified ARM-PCR protocol with three rounds of nested PCR amplified TCRbeta. TCRdb reanalysed the multiplex PCR reads using MiXCR and keeps one entry per CDR3 protein. The data show tens of thousands of distinct CDR3 sequences, about 66% seen once. Study outcomes and limitations: In normal lung, the top 100 clones were significantly more dominant than in tumor.

As for this clonotype: Its antigen is unknown. A junction end diverges from the germline sequence, so it may reflect a read error.

RNA was extracted from bulk tissue without any cell sorting. The sequencing input was lung tumor tissue. This clonotype was sampled from a man aged 55 to 69 with non-small cell lung cancer. The rearrangement links TRBV20-1 to TRBJ2-7; tentatively, D is TRBD2 (5 bases). The CDR3 sequence: CNARRGISYEQYF. The CDR3 DNA follows: TGCAATGCCAGAAGAGGGATCTCCTACGAACAGTACTTC.